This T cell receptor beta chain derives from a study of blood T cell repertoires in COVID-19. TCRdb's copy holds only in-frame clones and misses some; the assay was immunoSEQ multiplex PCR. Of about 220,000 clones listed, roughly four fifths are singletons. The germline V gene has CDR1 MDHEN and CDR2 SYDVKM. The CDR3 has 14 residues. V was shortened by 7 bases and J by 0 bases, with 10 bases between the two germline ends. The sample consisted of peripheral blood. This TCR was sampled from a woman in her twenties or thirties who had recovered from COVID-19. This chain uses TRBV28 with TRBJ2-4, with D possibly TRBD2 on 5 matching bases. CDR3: CASIGSLAKNIQYF. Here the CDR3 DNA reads TGTGCCAGCATTGGGAGTCTAGCCAAAAACATTCAGTACTTC.